This is a list of T cell receptor beta chains from one sample in a study of OX40 agonist ivuxolimab in advanced cancers. Generated by immunoSEQ multiplex PCR, the TCRdb table keeps only in-frame clones and is missing some. There are about 90,000 clones in the sample; roughly 93% occur only once, and approximately 0.3% lies in the top ten. Specimen: CD4+ or CD8+ T cells sorted from blood, collected in a trial of the OX40 agonist ivuxolimab. The receptors derive from an adult with an advanced solid tumor such as melanoma, head and neck, liver or kidney cancer. The CDR3 runs from the conserved cysteine through the conserved F or W. The order of the fields is V gene, J gene, clone size, D gene, CDR3 protein, CDR3 DNA. A D gene is named only where the DNA matches it firmly. Size tells how often a clone was seen (once, few, many) or the class of an expanded clone, and some rows leave it out.

TRBV5-6	TRBJ2-1	-	TRBD2	CASSQRLAGRSYNEQFF	TGTGCCAGCAGCCAAAGACTAGCGGGACGATCCTACAATGAGCAGTTCTTC
TRBV19	TRBJ2-5	-	-	CASSGNGGETQYF	TGTGCCAGTAGTGGCAACGGGGGAGAGACCCAGTACTTC
TRBV28	TRBJ1-5	-	TRBD1	CASSSINDRVGQPQHF	TGTGCCAGCAGTTCGATTAACGACAGGGTGGGTCAGCCCCAGCATTTT
TRBV4-2	TRBJ2-1	-	TRBD2	CASSQRLAGGGDEQFF	TGTGCCAGCAGCCAACGCTTAGCGGGAGGAGGGGATGAGCAGTTCTTC
TRBV5-1	TRBJ2-3	-	TRBD2	CASSPISGIGTDTQYF	TGCGCCAGCAGCCCCATTAGCGGGATAGGGACAGATACGCAGTATTTT
TRBV5-4	TRBJ2-7	-	-	CASSLGGLDEQYF	TGTGCCAGCAGCTTGGGGGGGTTGGACGAGCAGTACTTC
TRBV7-9	TRBJ2-1	-	TRBD2	CASSLWTSGPNEQFF	TGTGCCAGCAGCTTATGGACTAGCGGGCCGAATGAGCAGTTCTTC
TRBV6-1	TRBJ1-2	few	TRBD1	CASSNPGQSYGYTF	TGTGCCAGCAGTAACCCGGGACAGAGCTATGGCTACACCTTC
TRBV10-1	TRBJ2-1	-	TRBD2	CASSSTSGSNEQFF	TGCGCCAGCAGTAGCACTAGCGGGAGTAATGAGCAGTTCTTC
TRBV28	TRBJ2-1	-	TRBD2	CASSLVLAPYNEQFF	TGTGCCAGCAGTTTGGTACTAGCGCCCTACAATGAGCAGTTCTTC
TRBV7-6	TRBJ1-1	-	TRBD1	CASSPGGTGEEAFF	TGTGCCAGCAGCCCCGGAGGGACAGGGGAGGAAGCTTTCTTT
TRBV5-1	TRBJ2-7	-	-	CASSFGTIGYEQYF	TGCGCCAGCAGCTTCGGGACGATAGGCTACGAGCAGTACTTC